A selection of T cell receptor beta chains follows, all from one sample in a study of blood T cell repertoires in COVID-19. Repertoires were generated with immunoSEQ multiplex PCR, while TCRdb's copy carries only in-frame clones and drops some. The repertoire holds about 300,000 clones, with about nine tenths as singletons. Sequences were obtained from PBMCs or T cells enriched from blood (not recorded which). The receptors originated from a man aged 25 to 40 who had recovered from COVID-19. Each CDR3 is given with its conserved first and last residue. Fields, in order: V gene, D gene, J gene, clone size, CDR3 DNA, CDR3 protein. D genes are given only for firm matches. Clone size is stated in some rows and not others, as once, few, many or a class when expanded.

v_gene: TRBV5-8; d_gene: TRBD1; j_gene: TRBJ1-2; abundance: few; CDR3nt: TGTGCCAGCAGCAAAGACAGGGCCTATGGCTACACCTTC; CDR3aa: CASSKDRAYGYTF
v_gene: TRBV7-2; d_gene: TRBD1; j_gene: TRBJ1-2; abundance: -; CDR3nt: TGTGCCAGCAGCCTCGACCGACAGGGCCGCGGAGTCTACACCTTC; CDR3aa: CASSLDRQGRGVYTF
v_gene: TRBV7-9; d_gene: TRBD2; j_gene: TRBJ2-2; abundance: once; CDR3nt: TGTGCCAGCAGTCCTACGGGGGGGAACACCGGGGAGCTGTTTTTT; CDR3aa: CASSPTGGNTGELFF
v_gene: TRBV27; d_gene: -; j_gene: TRBJ1-2; abundance: -; CDR3nt: TGTGCCAGCAGTTTAGCGGACAAAAACTATGGCTACACCTTC; CDR3aa: CASSLADKNYGYTF
v_gene: TRBV5-4; d_gene: TRBD1; j_gene: TRBJ1-1; abundance: -; CDR3nt: TGTGCCAGCAGTCTCGACAGGGTGGAAGCTTTCTTT; CDR3aa: CASSLDRVEAFF
v_gene: TRBV30; d_gene: -; j_gene: TRBJ1-1; abundance: -; CDR3nt: TGTGCCTCGGACCGGGGTGTTAATGGGGCTTTCTTT; CDR3aa: CASDRGVNGAFF
v_gene: TRBV30; d_gene: -; j_gene: TRBJ2-5; abundance: medium-sized; CDR3nt: TGTGCCTGGAGTGGGATTGACAGTCCTCAAGAGACCCAGTACTTC; CDR3aa: CAWSGIDSPQETQYF
v_gene: TRBV7-2; d_gene: TRBD2; j_gene: TRBJ2-1; abundance: -; CDR3nt: TGTGCCAGCACCCGGACTAGCGGGAGTTACAATGAGCAGTTCTTC; CDR3aa: CASTRTSGSYNEQFF
v_gene: TRBV3-1/TRBV3-2; d_gene: -; j_gene: TRBJ1-1; abundance: -; CDR3nt: TGTGCCAGCAGTTACGGCCCGGGAGCTTTCTTT; CDR3aa: CASSYGPGAFF
v_gene: TRBV28; d_gene: TRBD1; j_gene: TRBJ2-3; abundance: -; CDR3nt: TGTGCCACCGACGGGACAGGGGGCGCAGATACGCAGTATTTT; CDR3aa: CATDGTGGADTQYF
v_gene: TRBV28; d_gene: TRBD1; j_gene: TRBJ1-2; abundance: -; CDR3nt: TGTGCCAGCAGTTTAGACAGGGGCGCCTTCTATGGCTACACCTTC; CDR3aa: CASSLDRGAFYGYTF
v_gene: TRBV7-9; d_gene: -; j_gene: TRBJ2-3; abundance: once; CDR3nt: TGTGCCAGCAGCCCTTGGACAGAATCAGATACGCAGTATTTT; CDR3aa: CASSPWTESDTQYF
v_gene: TRBV5-1; d_gene: TRBD1; j_gene: TRBJ1-2; abundance: -; CDR3nt: TGCGCCAGCAGCTTGGATGGACAGGGGGCCTATGGCTACACCTTC; CDR3aa: CASSLDGQGAYGYTF
v_gene: TRBV12-3/TRBV12-4; d_gene: -; j_gene: TRBJ2-7; abundance: -; CDR3nt: TGTGCCAGCGCGGGCGGAAGCTCCTACGAGCAGTACTTC; CDR3aa: CASAGGSSYEQYF